A selection of T cell receptor beta chains follows, all from one sample in a study of vaccination effects on CD4 cells after COVID-19. Only in-frame clones appear in the TCRdb table, and some are missing; sequencing was by immunoSEQ multiplex PCR. The top ten hold about 3.7% of the sample, which has tens of thousands of clones, 76% seen once. Which antigens these TCRs recognize remains unknown. The sample consisted of CD4+ T cells from PBMCs cultured without peptide, taken after COVID-19 vaccination. The receptors were gathered from a human donor who had a prior SARS-CoV-2 infection. Each CDR3 is given with its conserved first and last residue. D genes are given only for firm matches. Only some rows state a clone size, as once, few, many or a class for expanded clones.

TRBV25-1,.,.,TRBJ1-6,TGTGCCAGCAGTGAATTTATGGGGCATTCACCCCTCCACTTT,CASSEFMGHSPLHF
TRBV19,TRBD2,.,TRBJ2-2,TGTGCCAGTAGTATAGCTCGACTAGCGGGGAACACCGGGGAGCTGTTTTTT,CASSIARLAGNTGELFF
TRBV4-1,.,few,TRBJ2-4,TGCGCCAGCAGCCAAGATCCCGCAGGGAACATTCAGTACTTC,CASSQDPAGNIQYF
TRBV7-9,.,.,TRBJ2-6,TGTGCCAGCAGCTTTGGGGCCAACGTCCTGACTTTC,CASSFGANVLTF
TRBV5-4,TRBD2,.,TRBJ2-5,TGTGCCAGCAGCCGGACTAGCGGGGGGTACCAAGAGACCCAGTACTTC,CASSRTSGGYQETQYF
TRBV7-2,.,.,TRBJ2-5,TGTGCCAGCAGCCTGAAGCTGGGGGAGACCCAGTACTTC,CASSLKLGETQYF
TRBV5-1,.,few,TRBJ2-1,TGCGCCAGCAGCTTGGAGCCCACCTACAATGAGCAGTTCTTC,CASSLEPTYNEQFF
TRBV9,.,.,TRBJ2-1,TGTGCCAGCAGCGCCCGGGGCTCCTACAATGAGCAGTTCTTC,CASSARGSYNEQFF
TRBV27,TRBD2,.,TRBJ2-1,TGTGCCAGCAGTTGGGGACTAGCTAGTGAGCAGTTCTTC,CASSWGLASEQFF
TRBV25-1,.,.,TRBJ2-1,TGTGCCAGCAGTGAATATCGCGGAGCACCTTACAATGAGCAGTTCTTC,CASSEYRGAPYNEQFF
TRBV5-5,TRBD2,.,TRBJ2-1,TGTGCCAGCACAGCGGGACTAGCGACGTACAATGAGCAGTTCTTC,CASTAGLATYNEQFF
TRBV18,.,.,TRBJ2-7,TGTGCCAGCTCACGACAGAGGTTCGAGCAGTACTTC,CASSRQRFEQYF
TRBV14,.,.,TRBJ2-1,TGTGCCAGCAGCCAAGGGCGAGCAGGGACGTGGGCATACAATGAGCAGTTCTTC,CASSQGRAGTWAYNEQFF
TRBV25-1,TRBD1,.,TRBJ1-2,TGTGCCAGCACCCCTGGCGGCTGGGAAGACAGGGGGGGCTACACCTTC,CASTPGGWEDRGGYTF
TRBV18,.,.,TRBJ1-4,TGTGCCAGCTCTCGTGGGGGCGCGGCTAATGAAAAACTGTTTTTT,CASSRGGAANEKLFF
TRBV7-2,.,.,TRBJ2-1,TGTGCCAGCAGCTTTGACCACCAACACTCCTACAATGAGCAGTTCTTC,CASSFDHQHSYNEQFF
TRBV11-2,.,once,TRBJ2-2,TGTGCCAGCGCCCGGTCCCGGGGCCGCGGGGAGCTGTTTTTT,CASARSRGRGELFF
TRBV11-1,.,.,TRBJ2-3,TGTGCCAGCACCCCAGAGCTTGCCACAGATACGCAGTATTTT,CASTPELATDTQYF
TRBV7-9,.,few,TRBJ2-2,TGTGCCAGCAGCAGCAATGGCGGCGGGGAGCTGTTTTTT,CASSSNGGGELFF
TRBV7-2,.,.,TRBJ2-3,TGTGCCAGCAGCTTATGGAGAGATACGCAGTATTTT,CASSLWRDTQYF
TRBV10-3,TRBD1,.,TRBJ2-1,TGTGCCATCAGTGTAATAGGGCGGCAGGGGGCCGGGAATGAGCAGTTCTTC,CAISVIGRQGAGNEQFF
TRBV2,.,few,TRBJ1-1,TGTGCCAGCAGGGCGAATATGAACACTGAAGCTTTCTTT,CASRANMNTEAFF
TRBV5-6,.,once,TRBJ2-1,TGTGCCAGCAGCTTGACGCGCCCCGAGTTGGAGCAGTTCTTC,CASSLTRPELEQFF
TRBV6-1,.,.,TRBJ2-2,TGTGCCAGCAGTGAAGCGCACGTCAGTTACACCGGGGAGCTGTTTTTT,CASSEAHVSYTGELFF
TRBV7-3,.,.,TRBJ1-1,TGTGCCAGCAGCTCCCGGAGGGGCACTGAAGCTTTCTTT,CASSSRRGTEAFF
TRBV4-3,TRBD2,.,TRBJ2-7,TGCGCCAGCAGCCAAGTTGCGGGAGCGAGCTACGAGCAGTACTTC,CASSQVAGASYEQYF
TRBV11-3,.,.,TRBJ2-1,TGTGCCAGCAGCGCAGGCCTAAAGCAGTTCTTC,CASSAGLKQFF
TRBV7-2,TRBD1,few,TRBJ1-1,TGTGCCAGCAGCACCTCCGGGACAGGGGCTAGGGCTGAAGCTTTCTTT,CASSTSGTGARAEAFF
TRBV25-1,.,.,TRBJ1-1,TGTGCCAGCGGTAAAGATTGGGACACTGAAGCTTTCTTT,CASGKDWDTEAFF
TRBV2,TRBD1,.,TRBJ1-1,TGTGCCAGCAGCGGGACAGGGGGCAATGGGAAAGCTTTCTTT,CASSGTGGNGKAFF
TRBV30,TRBD2,.,TRBJ2-1,TGTGCCTGGAGCGCTAGCGGGATTGATGAGCAGTTCTTC,CAWSASGIDEQFF
TRBV5-1,TRBD1,.,TRBJ1-4,TGCGCCAGCAGCCCAGGACAGGGGCGGGCTAATGAAAAACTGTTTTTT,CASSPGQGRANEKLFF
TRBV7-6,TRBD2,.,TRBJ2-1,TGTGCCAGCAGCTTAGGGAGCGGGAGGGGCTACAATGAGCAGTTCTTC,CASSLGSGRGYNEQFF
TRBV5-5,TRBD2,.,TRBJ2-2,TGTGCCAACCAACTAGCGGCGAACACCGGGGAGCTGTTTTTT,CANQLAANTGELFF
TRBV7-8,.,.,TRBJ1-1,TGTGCCAGCAGCTTAGCCCTCACGGGCCGTCGGAAGGTGGACACTGAAGCTTTCTTT,CASSLALTGRRKVDTEAFF
TRBV3-1/TRBV3-2,TRBD2,.,TRBJ2-1,TGTGCCAGCAGCCAAGATCTTTTGGTTGGTCGGGCGGGGGACAATGAGCAGTTCTTC,CASSQDLLVGRAGDNEQFF
TRBV25-1,TRBD1,few,TRBJ1-6,TGTGCCAGCAGTGAAATAGGGCAGGGGGCGCCACCCCTCCACTTT,CASSEIGQGAPPLHF
TRBV5-4,TRBD1,.,TRBJ2-5,TGTGCCAGCAGCTTGGGACAGGGAGAGACCCAGTACTTC,CASSLGQGETQYF
TRBV5-4,.,.,TRBJ2-2,TGTGCCAGCAGCTTGGGGCAGGGTGCCGGGGAGCTGTTTTTT,CASSLGQGAGELFF
TRBV7-3,TRBD2,.,TRBJ2-1,TGTGCCAGCAGCTTCAGCGGGAGGGAGTACAATGAGCAGTTCTTC,CASSFSGREYNEQFF
TRBV5-1,TRBD1,.,TRBJ2-1,TGCGCCAGCAGCCCGACCGGGACAGGAGACAATGAGCAGTTCTTC,CASSPTGTGDNEQFF